The rows below give T cell receptor beta chains drawn from one sample of a study of blood T cell repertoires in COVID-19. Data came from immunoSEQ multiplex PCR; TCRdb stores just in-frame clones and leaves some out. The sample carries 110,000 or so clones, approximately 80% recorded once. The sequenced material came from peripheral blood. The source of these receptors is a woman in her thirties or forties with acute or convalescent COVID-19. The CDR3 runs from the conserved cysteine through the conserved F or W. Fields, in order: CDR3 protein, CDR3 DNA, V gene, J gene, D gene, clone size. A D gene is named only where the DNA matches it firmly. For some rows the clone size is stated as once, few or many, or as a class when expanded; others skip it.

CDR3aa: CASSAQGADTGELFF
CDR3nt: TGTGCCAGCAGTGCCCAGGGGGCCGACACCGGGGAGCTGTTTTTT
v_gene: TRBV27
j_gene: TRBJ2-2
d_gene: TRBD1
abundance: NA

CDR3aa: CASSLEQGSSYEQYF
CDR3nt: TGTGCCAGCAGCCTGGAACAGGGGAGCTCCTACGAGCAGTACTTC
v_gene: TRBV6-5
j_gene: TRBJ2-7
d_gene: TRBD1
abundance: large

CDR3aa: CASSSQLTGKYF
CDR3nt: TGTGCCAGCAGTTCTCAACTGACAGGGAAGTACTTC
v_gene: TRBV28
j_gene: TRBJ2-7
d_gene: TRBD1
abundance: few

CDR3aa: CASDTDGGPQHF
CDR3nt: TGTGCCAGCGATACGGACGGAGGGCCCCAGCATTTT
v_gene: TRBV12-3/TRBV12-4
j_gene: TRBJ1-5
d_gene: NA
abundance: NA

CDR3aa: CASSPGLAGAKDTQYF
CDR3nt: TGCGCCAGCAGCCCCGGACTAGCGGGGGCTAAGGATACGCAGTATTTT
v_gene: TRBV5-1
j_gene: TRBJ2-3
d_gene: TRBD2
abundance: NA

CDR3aa: CASSPDRVNTEAFF
CDR3nt: TGTGCCAGCTCACCTGACAGGGTGAACACTGAAGCTTTCTTT
v_gene: TRBV18
j_gene: TRBJ1-1
d_gene: TRBD1
abundance: NA

CDR3aa: CAISLGGQYEQYF
CDR3nt: TGTGCCATCTCCTTAGGGGGACAGTACGAGCAGTACTTC
v_gene: TRBV12-3/TRBV12-4
j_gene: TRBJ2-7
d_gene: TRBD1
abundance: NA

CDR3aa: CASRGARSGDVFFTF
CDR3nt: TGTGCCAGCAGGGGGGCACGCTCAGGGGACGTTTTCTTCACCTTC
v_gene: TRBV27
j_gene: TRBJ1-2
d_gene: NA
abundance: NA

CDR3aa: CASSLNLAGGPDTGELFF
CDR3nt: TGTGCCAGCAGCTTAAACCTAGCGGGGGGGCCGGACACCGGGGAGCTGTTTTTT
v_gene: TRBV7-2
j_gene: TRBJ2-2
d_gene: TRBD2
abundance: NA

CDR3aa: CASSTAGLFSGNTIYF
CDR3nt: TGCGCCAGCAGTACGGCGGGACTGTTCTCTGGAAACACCATATATTTT
v_gene: TRBV5-1
j_gene: TRBJ1-3
d_gene: NA
abundance: NA

CDR3aa: CASSIWGTGQPQHF
CDR3nt: TGTGCCAGTAGTATTTGGGGGACAGGTCAGCCCCAGCATTTT
v_gene: TRBV19
j_gene: TRBJ1-5
d_gene: TRBD1
abundance: once

CDR3aa: CASSAVGRGRDGYTF
CDR3nt: TGCGCCAGCAGCGCCGTAGGCAGGGGAAGAGATGGCTACACCTTC
v_gene: TRBV4-3
j_gene: TRBJ1-2
d_gene: NA
abundance: NA

CDR3aa: CASRGEHRGAVF
CDR3nt: TGTGCCTCCCGGGGGGAACACCGGGGAGCTGTTTTT
v_gene: TRBV6-5
j_gene: TRBJ2-2
d_gene: TRBD2
abundance: NA

CDR3aa: CASSLFMLGGRNEQFF
CDR3nt: TGTGCCAGCAGTTTATTCATGCTAGGGGGTCGGAATGAGCAGTTCTTC
v_gene: TRBV28
j_gene: TRBJ2-1
d_gene: NA
abundance: NA

CDR3aa: CASSRETDYNSPLHF
CDR3nt: TGTGCCAGCAGCCGAGAGACAGACTATAATTCACCCCTCCACTTT
v_gene: TRBV4-2
j_gene: TRBJ1-6
d_gene: NA
abundance: NA

CDR3aa: CASSLGGLGEKLFF
CDR3nt: TGCGCCAGCAGCTTGGGCGGGTTGGGTGAAAAACTGTTTTTT
v_gene: TRBV5-1
j_gene: TRBJ1-4
d_gene: NA
abundance: NA

CDR3aa: CASSSRTGSYGYTF
CDR3nt: TGTGCCAGCAGCTCCCGGACAGGTTCTTATGGCTACACCTTC
v_gene: TRBV13
j_gene: TRBJ1-2
d_gene: TRBD1
abundance: NA

CDR3aa: CASSLGQSNYGYTF
CDR3nt: TGTGCCAGCAGCTTGGGACAGAGTAACTATGGCTACACCTTC
v_gene: TRBV5-4
j_gene: TRBJ1-2
d_gene: NA
abundance: NA

CDR3aa: CAWRVPGTGGLNTIYF
CDR3nt: TGTGCCTGGAGGGTGCCTGGGACAGGGGGATTAAACACCATATATTTT
v_gene: TRBV30
j_gene: TRBJ1-3
d_gene: TRBD1
abundance: NA

CDR3aa: CASSTFRGAFF
CDR3nt: TGTGCCAGTAGTACCTTCCGGGGAGCTTTCTTT
v_gene: TRBV19
j_gene: TRBJ1-1
d_gene: NA
abundance: once

CDR3aa: CAIRDSSYNEQFF
CDR3nt: TGTGCCATAAGGGACTCCTCATACAATGAGCAGTTCTTC
v_gene: TRBV10-3
j_gene: TRBJ2-1
d_gene: NA
abundance: NA

CDR3aa: CASTTGGRSYEQYF
CDR3nt: TGCGCCAGTACTACAGGGGGAAGGTCCTACGAGCAGTACTTC
v_gene: TRBV10-2
j_gene: TRBJ2-7
d_gene: TRBD1
abundance: NA

CDR3aa: CASGGQGNTEAFF
CDR3nt: TGTGCCAGCGGGGGACAGGGGAACACTGAAGCTTTCTTT
v_gene: TRBV11-2
j_gene: TRBJ1-1
d_gene: TRBD1
abundance: NA

CDR3aa: CASSPSAGASTDTQYF
CDR3nt: TGTGCCAGCTCACCATCTGCAGGGGCTAGCACAGATACGCAGTATTTT
v_gene: TRBV18
j_gene: TRBJ2-3
d_gene: NA
abundance: once

CDR3aa: CASSQGIGGSGYGYTF
CDR3nt: TGTGCCAGCAGCCAAGGAATCGGGGGTAGTGGCTATGGCTACACCTTC
v_gene: TRBV3-1/TRBV3-2
j_gene: TRBJ1-2
d_gene: NA
abundance: NA

CDR3aa: CAIRETGTSGGKYNEQFF
CDR3nt: TGTGCCATCAGAGAAACCGGGACTAGCGGGGGGAAATACAATGAGCAGTTCTTC
v_gene: TRBV10-3
j_gene: TRBJ2-1
d_gene: TRBD2
abundance: NA

CDR3aa: CASSLNTRGLGYGYTF
CDR3nt: TGTGCCAGCAGCCTCAATACGAGGGGGCTTGGCTATGGCTACACCTTC
v_gene: TRBV7-2
j_gene: TRBJ1-2
d_gene: TRBD1
abundance: NA

CDR3aa: CASRRTSGTDTQYF
CDR3nt: TGTGCCAGCAGGAGGACTAGCGGGACAGATACGCAGTATTTT
v_gene: TRBV2
j_gene: TRBJ2-3
d_gene: TRBD2
abundance: NA

CDR3aa: CASSVTGGSSPLHF
CDR3nt: TGTGCCAGCAGTGTCACAGGGGGAAGTTCACCCCTCCACTTT
v_gene: TRBV2
j_gene: TRBJ1-6
d_gene: TRBD1
abundance: NA

CDR3aa: CASSLRRVDGYTF
CDR3nt: TGTGCCAGCAGTTTAAGGAGGGTCGATGGCTACACCTTC
v_gene: TRBV12-3/TRBV12-4
j_gene: TRBJ1-2
d_gene: NA
abundance: once

CDR3aa: CASSFGPTYEQYF
CDR3nt: TGTGCCAGCAGCTTCGGTCCCACTTACGAGCAGTACTTC
v_gene: TRBV7-3
j_gene: TRBJ2-7
d_gene: NA
abundance: NA

CDR3aa: CASSYRSDRGGYEQYF
CDR3nt: TGTGCCAGCAGTTATAGGTCAGACAGGGGAGGCTACGAGCAGTACTTC
v_gene: TRBV6-5
j_gene: TRBJ2-7
d_gene: TRBD1
abundance: NA

CDR3aa: CASSYVSGGARDTQYF
CDR3nt: TGTGCCAGCAGTTACGTGAGCGGGGGGGCCAGAGATACGCAGTATTTT
v_gene: TRBV6-5
j_gene: TRBJ2-3
d_gene: TRBD2
abundance: NA

CDR3aa: CVSWRGGLTDTQYF
CDR3nt: TGTGTCTCGTGGCGGGGGGGGCTCACAGATACGCAGTATTTT
v_gene: TRBV6-5
j_gene: TRBJ2-3
d_gene: TRBD2
abundance: NA

CDR3aa: CAISESTGNGISPLHF
CDR3nt: TGTGCCATCAGTGAGTCGACGGGTAATGGAATTTCACCCCTCCACTTT
v_gene: TRBV10-3
j_gene: TRBJ1-6
d_gene: NA
abundance: NA

CDR3aa: CATSRTLTGQHTDTQYF
CDR3nt: TGTGCCACCAGCAGGACCTTGACAGGGCAGCACACAGATACGCAGTATTTT
v_gene: TRBV15
j_gene: TRBJ2-3
d_gene: TRBD1
abundance: few

CDR3aa: CTLSRSYSTDTQYF
CDR3nt: TGCACCCTATCCCGGAGCTATAGCACAGATACGCAGTATTTT
v_gene: TRBV29-1
j_gene: TRBJ2-3
d_gene: NA
abundance: NA

CDR3aa: CASSPRDSYGYTF
CDR3nt: TGTGCCAGCTCACCCCGGGACAGCTATGGCTACACCTTC
v_gene: TRBV18
j_gene: TRBJ1-2
d_gene: TRBD1
abundance: NA

CDR3aa: CVSSLEWSGTEAFF
CDR3nt: TGTGTCAGCAGCTTAGAGTGGTCAGGTACTGAAGCTTTCTTT
v_gene: TRBV11-2
j_gene: TRBJ1-1
d_gene: NA
abundance: NA

CDR3aa: CASSMFEEGANVLTF
CDR3nt: TGTGCCAGTAGTATGTTTGAGGAAGGGGCCAACGTCCTGACTTTC
v_gene: TRBV19
j_gene: TRBJ2-6
d_gene: NA
abundance: NA

CDR3aa: CASSLVADTRQASNQPQHF
CDR3nt: TGTGCCAGCAGCTTGGTGGCCGACACTAGACAGGCTAGCAATCAGCCCCAGCATTTT
v_gene: TRBV5-5
j_gene: TRBJ1-5
d_gene: NA
abundance: NA

CDR3aa: CASSVGLAEQETQYF
CDR3nt: TGTGCCAGCAGCGTAGGGTTAGCGGAACAAGAGACCCAGTACTTC
v_gene: TRBV9
j_gene: TRBJ2-5
d_gene: NA
abundance: NA

CDR3aa: CSGRQGATEAFF
CDR3nt: TGCAGCGGCCGACAGGGGGCCACTGAAGCTTTCTTT
v_gene: TRBV29-1
j_gene: TRBJ1-1
d_gene: TRBD1
abundance: NA

CDR3aa: CASSTGGVGTDTQYF
CDR3nt: TGTGCCAGCAGCACCGGAGGGGTGGGCACAGATACGCAGTATTTT
v_gene: TRBV7-2
j_gene: TRBJ2-3
d_gene: NA
abundance: NA

CDR3aa: CASSLDASGGSNEQFF
CDR3nt: TGCGCCAGCAGCTTGGACGCTAGCGGGGGGAGCAATGAGCAGTTCTTC
v_gene: TRBV5-1
j_gene: TRBJ2-1
d_gene: TRBD2
abundance: NA

CDR3aa: CASSLFFGEYTEAFF
CDR3nt: TGTGCCAGCAGCTTGTTCTTCGGGGAGTACACTGAAGCTTTCTTT
v_gene: TRBV5-6
j_gene: TRBJ1-1
d_gene: NA
abundance: NA

CDR3aa: CASSQEGQGTTNEKLFF
CDR3nt: TGTGCCAGCAGCCAAGAAGGGCAGGGGACAACTAATGAAAAACTGTTTTTT
v_gene: TRBV4-2
j_gene: TRBJ1-4
d_gene: NA
abundance: NA

CDR3aa: CASSWGGKNGYTF
CDR3nt: TGTGCCAGCAGCTGGGGCGGAAAAAATGGCTACACCTTC
v_gene: TRBV7-9
j_gene: TRBJ1-2
d_gene: NA
abundance: NA

CDR3aa: CASSLGNGLAGHTQYF
CDR3nt: TGTGCCAGCAGCTTAGGAAACGGACTAGCGGGGCATACGCAGTATTTT
v_gene: TRBV7-2
j_gene: TRBJ2-3
d_gene: TRBD2
abundance: NA

CDR3aa: CASTRDTANYGYTF
CDR3nt: TGTGCCAGCACCCGGGACACCGCTAACTATGGCTACACCTTC
v_gene: TRBV6-5
j_gene: TRBJ1-2
d_gene: NA
abundance: NA

CDR3aa: CSVERDRYNEQFF
CDR3nt: TGCAGCGTTGAACGGGACAGATACAATGAGCAGTTCTTC
v_gene: TRBV29-1
j_gene: TRBJ2-1
d_gene: TRBD1
abundance: NA

CDR3aa: CSASDGGNTGELFF
CDR3nt: TGCAGTGCTAGTGACGGAGGGAACACCGGGGAGCTGTTTTTT
v_gene: TRBV20-1
j_gene: TRBJ2-2
d_gene: NA
abundance: NA

CDR3aa: CASSEFMGGNNSPLHF
CDR3nt: TGTGCCAGCAGTGAATTTATGGGCGGGAATAATTCACCCCTCCACTTT
v_gene: TRBV25-1
j_gene: TRBJ1-6
d_gene: NA
abundance: NA

CDR3aa: CASSAGGHITEAFF
CDR3nt: TGTGCCAGCAGCGCAGGCGGACATATCACTGAAGCTTTCTTT
v_gene: TRBV9
j_gene: TRBJ1-1
d_gene: NA
abundance: once

CDR3aa: CASSQDRLGGYEQYF
CDR3nt: TGCGCCAGCAGCCAAGATAGGCTGGGGGGCTACGAGCAGTACTTC
v_gene: TRBV4-3
j_gene: TRBJ2-7
d_gene: NA
abundance: NA

CDR3aa: CASNGEVSGNTIYF
CDR3nt: TGTGCCAGCAACGGTGAGGTCTCTGGAAACACCATATATTTT
v_gene: TRBV2
j_gene: TRBJ1-3
d_gene: NA
abundance: NA

CDR3aa: CASRTGDQPQHF
CDR3nt: TGTGCCAGCAGGACAGGAGATCAGCCCCAGCATTTT
v_gene: TRBV27
j_gene: TRBJ1-5
d_gene: NA
abundance: NA

CDR3aa: CAWNDGGNTEAFF
CDR3nt: TGTGCCTGGAACGACGGGGGGAACACTGAAGCTTTCTTT
v_gene: TRBV30
j_gene: TRBJ1-1
d_gene: NA
abundance: medium-sized

CDR3aa: CASSLWTNYNSPLHF
CDR3nt: TGTGCCAGCAGCTTGTGGACTAACTATAATTCACCCCTCCACTTT
v_gene: TRBV5-8
j_gene: TRBJ1-6
d_gene: NA
abundance: NA